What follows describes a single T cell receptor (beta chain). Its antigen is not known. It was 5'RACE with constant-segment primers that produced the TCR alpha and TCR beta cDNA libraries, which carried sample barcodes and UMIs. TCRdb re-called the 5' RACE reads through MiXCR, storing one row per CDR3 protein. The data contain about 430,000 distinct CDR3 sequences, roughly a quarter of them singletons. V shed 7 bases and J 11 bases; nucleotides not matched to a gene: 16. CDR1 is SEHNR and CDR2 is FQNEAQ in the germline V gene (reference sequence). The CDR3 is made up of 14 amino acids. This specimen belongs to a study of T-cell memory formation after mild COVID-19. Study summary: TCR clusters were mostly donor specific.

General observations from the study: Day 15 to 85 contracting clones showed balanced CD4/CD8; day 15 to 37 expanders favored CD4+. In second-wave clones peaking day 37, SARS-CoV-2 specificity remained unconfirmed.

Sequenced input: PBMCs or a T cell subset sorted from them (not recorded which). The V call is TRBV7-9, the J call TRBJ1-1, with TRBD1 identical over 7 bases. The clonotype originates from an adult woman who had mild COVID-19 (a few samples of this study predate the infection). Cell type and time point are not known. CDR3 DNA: TGTGCCAGCAACCGGGACAGCAGCCTACAGGGGGCTTTCTTT. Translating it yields CASNRDSSLQGAFF. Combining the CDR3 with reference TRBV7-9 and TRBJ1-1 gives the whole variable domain DTGVSQNPRHKITKRGQNVTFRCDPISEHNRLYWYRQTLGQGPEFLTYFQNEAQLEKSRLLSDRFSAERPKGSFSTLEIQRTEQGDSAMYLCASNRDSSLQGAFFGQGTRLTVV.